The 21 T cell receptor beta chains given below trace back to one sample, sequenced in a study of T cell changes during pregnancy in multiple sclerosis. Some clones are missing from TCRdb's copy, which holds only in-frame ones; the method was immunoSEQ multiplex PCR. This sample has roughly 100,000 clones, with approximately 89% found just once. Sample: peripheral blood, taken after pregnancy. The receptor set was obtained from a female donor with multiple sclerosis, enrolled in a pregnancy study.

The V and J genes are TRBV5-1 and TRBJ2-4, with 7 bases fitting TRBD2. The CDR3 has 16 residues. The V gene end was trimmed by 1 base and the J gene end by 1 base; junction bases not matched to a gene: 5. The V gene's germline CDR1 is SGHRS and CDR2 YFSETQ. The CDR3 here is CASSLMSGAAKNIQYF. CDR3 DNA: TGCGCCAGCAGCTTGATGAGCGGGGCCGCCAAAAACATTCAGTACTTC.

V and J are TRBV13 and TRBJ2-3; 13 bases fit TRBD2. V was pared by 4 bases and J by 4 bases, with 14 bases of the junction left unmatched. The germline V gene encodes CDR1 PRHDT and CDR2 FYEKMQ (reference sequence). This CDR3 is built from 19 residues. The CDR3 is CASSSEATSGGAWADTQYF. In DNA form, the CDR3 reads TGTGCCAGCAGCTCCGAGGCTACTAGCGGGGGGGCCTGGGCAGATACGCAGTATTTT.

The CDR3 DNA sequence: TGCGCCAGCAGTCAATCGATGGACAGGGAGGACACCATATATTTT. Amino acids: CASSQSMDREDTIYF. This chain connects TRBV23-1 to TRBJ1-3; TRBD1 matches at 8 bases. TRBV23-1 is an ORF for which the function is uncertain. This CDR3 is built from 15 residues. With 0 bases clipped from V and 8 bases from J, the junction kept 6 bases outside the gene matches.

The chain recombines TRBV6-5 with TRBJ2-3; 8 bases are shared with TRBD2. The trim removed 6 bases at V and 4 bases at J, leaving 6 bases unmatched. Germline assignment: CDR1 MNHEY and CDR2 SVGAGI. The CDR3 consists of 14 residues. The CDR3 bases are TGTGCCAGCAGCAGCCCCGGGGGGGCAGATACGCAGTATTTT. This gives the protein CASSSPGGADTQYF.

The chain is built from TRBV29-1 and TRBJ2-2, with TRBD1 as a possible D gene (6 bases). Germline CDR1 reads SQVTM; CDR2 reads ANQGSEA. Trimming stripped 5 bases from V and 1 base from J, with 14 bases between. CDR3 length: 15 residues. As DNA, the CDR3 is TGCAGCGTTAACATTCGGACAGTGAACACCGGGGAGCTGTTTTTT. Amino acids: CSVNIRTVNTGELFF.

The chain carries TRBV6-1 and TRBJ2-3, with 10 bases fitting TRBD2. Germline values: CDR1 MNHNS, CDR2 SASEGT. Trimming took 3 bases from V and 4 from J; bases not matched to a gene: 4. The CDR3 covers 15 residues. CDR3 nucleotide sequence: TGTGCCAGCAGTGATTCTAGCGGGGGCCCAGATACGCAGTATTTT. Protein sequence: CASSDSSGGPDTQYF.

The chain links TRBV13 to TRBJ1-5; no clear D gene. V was clipped by 0 bases and J by 10 bases, with 7 bases between them. Germline V gives CDR1 PRHDT, CDR2 FYEKMQ (reference sequence). CDR3 length: 12 amino acids. Written as DNA, the CDR3 is TGTGCCAGCAGCTTAGGCCGGACTCCCCAGCATTTT. The encoded protein is CASSLGRTPQHF.

The chain joins TRBV6-1 to TRBJ1-1, with D uncertain. V was pared by 11 bases and J by 1 base, with 17 bases between. Per the germline V gene, CDR1 is MNHNS and CDR2 is SASEGT. The CDR3 runs to 14 residues. Here the CDR3 reads CAASRRLENTEAFF. In nucleotides, the CDR3 is TGTGCCGCCAGCCGACGACTAGAGAACACTGAAGCTTTCTTT.

The rearrangement links TRBV10-1 to TRBJ1-1; 7 bases agree with TRBD1. The CDR3 has 12 residues. Trimming cost V 6 bases and J 10 bases; bases outside gene matches: 8. Germline CDR1 WNHNN, CDR2 SYGVQD (reference sequence). CDR3 nucleotides: TGCGCCAGCAGGTACGACAGGGTTCTAGCTTTCTTT. This gives the protein CASRYDRVLAFF.

CDR3 in DNA: TGTGCCAGCAGTTCCCGACAGGGCGGCGCCGGGGAGCTGTTTTTT. This encodes CASSSRQGGAGELFF. This chain connects TRBV27 to TRBJ2-2, with 7 nucleotides matching TRBD1. This CDR3 is 15 amino acids long. J gave up 6 bases and V 4 bases, and 8 bases lay outside the gene matches. Germline V lookup: CDR1 MNHEY, CDR2 SMNVEV (reference sequence).

This clone is a singleton in its sample. This chain joins TRBV7-8 and TRBJ2-2, with D possibly being TRBD2 (6 bases). This CDR3 region has 15 residues. The V gene's germline CDR1 is SGHVS and CDR2 FQNEAQ. The V end was cut by 0 bases, the J end by 1 base, with 6 bases between. CDR3 protein: CASSLAEGNTGELFF. CDR3 DNA: TGTGCCAGCAGCTTAGCGGAGGGGAACACCGGGGAGCTGTTTTTT.

V and J are TRBV5-4 and TRBJ1-6; 7 nucleotides agree with TRBD1. Per germline, CDR1 SGHNT and CDR2 YYREEE (reference sequence). The ends lost 4 bases at V and 6 bases at J; junction bases unmatched: 1. This CDR3 has 13 residues. The CDR3 DNA reads as TGTGCCAGCAGCCACAGGGGTAATTCACCCCTCCACTTT. It translates to CASSHRGNSPLHF.

The V call is TRBV18, the J call TRBJ1-6; unclear D gene. Per the germline V gene, CDR1 is KGHSH and CDR2 is LQKENI. The CDR3 consists of 13 residues. The V and J ends lost 5 bases and 6 bases respectively, with 8 bases between them. DNA for the CDR3: TGTGCCAGCTCAGCAGGAATTAATTCACCCCTCCACTTT. Translation gives CASSAGINSPLHF.

Only one count was recorded for this clone. This sequence joins TRBV21-1 and TRBJ1-2; the table's D call, TRBD1, has no DNA check behind it. TRBV21-1 is given as a pseudogene. CDR3 length: 16 residues. This CDR3 is CASSKYGTGEIYGYTF. CDR3 in DNA: TGTGCCAGCAGCAAATACGGGACAGGGGAGATCTATGGCTACACCTTC.

This clone has only one observation. The genes are TRBV7-8 and TRBJ1-6, with D possibly matching TRBD1 (5 bases). This CDR3 has 13 amino acids. V lost 1 base and J lost 8, with 6 bases in between. Per germline, CDR1 SGHVS and CDR2 FQNEAQ. CDR3 sequence: CASSLGGDSPLHF. The DNA for the CDR3 is TGTGCCAGCAGCTTAGGGGGGGATTCACCCCTCCACTTT.

The gene calls are TRBV5-1 and TRBJ2-7; D is unclear. Per the germline V gene, CDR1 is SGHRS and CDR2 is YFSETQ. V lost 0 bases and J lost 7, with 5 bases in between. This CDR3 is 11 amino acids long. As DNA, the CDR3 is TGCGCCAGCAGCTTGGGTCGGGAGCAGTACTTC. Translation: CASSLGREQYF.

The chain combines TRBV11-2 with TRBJ2-7; D not resolved. Germline V CDR1 and CDR2: SGHAT, FQNNGV. Trimming took off 1 base at V and 3 bases at J, with 10 bases between the two ends. The CDR3 extends over 14 amino acids. The DNA for the CDR3 is TGTGCCAGCAGCTTAGCAGGCAGGTACTACGAGCAGTACTTC. Protein product: CASSLAGRYYEQYF.

The chain uses TRBV7-3 and TRBJ1-1; 8 bases map to TRBD1. With 5 bases clipped from V and 1 base from J, the junction kept 3 bases outside the gene matches. This CDR3 is 14 amino acids long. Germline V gene sequence: CDR1 SGHTA, CDR2 FQGTGA. The chain's CDR3 is CASSRTGTNTEAFF. CDR3 sequence (DNA): TGTGCCAGCAGCCGGACAGGGACGAACACTGAAGCTTTCTTT.

The rearrangement uses TRBV6-4 and TRBJ2-2, with D perhaps TRBD1 (5 bases). The V gene lost 2 bases and the J gene lost 4 bases, with 5 bases spanning the gap. The V gene's germline CDR1 is MRHNA and CDR2 SNTAGT. CDR3 size: 13 residues. The CDR3 spells CASSDGATGELFF. CDR3 sequence (DNA): TGTGCCAGCAGTGACGGGGCCACCGGGGAGCTGTTTTTT.

This chain connects TRBV9 to TRBJ2-7, with D uncertain. V shed 0 bases and J shed 1 base, with 5 bases lying between them. CDR3 length: 13 amino acids. Germline V CDR1 and CDR2: SGDLS, YYNGEE. The CDR3 sequence: CASSVGQSYEQYF. The CDR3 nucleotides read TGTGCCAGCAGCGTAGGCCAGTCCTACGAGCAGTACTTC.

J is TRBJ2-5 and V is TRBV9, with 7 nucleotides matching TRBD2. V was clipped by 0 bases and J by 4 bases; unmatched bases: 3. There are 14 residues in the CDR3. Germline V gives CDR1 SGDLS, CDR2 YYNGEE. The DNA of the CDR3 is TGTGCCAGCAGCGTAGTTCCGGGGGGAGAGACCCAGTACTTC. Amino acids: CASSVVPGGETQYF. Variable domain in full (rest from reference TRBV9 and TRBJ2-5): DSGVTQTPKHLITATGQRVTLRCSPRSGDLSVYWYQQSLDQGLQFLIQYYNGEERAKGNILERFSAQQFPDLHSELNLSSLELGDSALYFCASSVVPGGETQYFGPGTRLLVL.